The entry below gives a single T cell receptor (beta chain) sequence along with its context. Repertoires were generated with immunoSEQ multiplex PCR, while TCRdb's copy carries only in-frame clones and drops some. The table has 15,000 to 20,000 clones, more than 65% seen once. The data stem from a study of blood T cell repertoires in COVID-19. Study in general: Researchers got acute and convalescent COVID-19 samples from the United States, Italy and Spain. PBMCs, B-cell-depleted T cells, or T cells provided the cDNA or gDNA that made up the material.

V gave up 0 bases and J gave up 5 bases; unmatched junction bases: 10. The length of the CDR3 is 16 residues. Germline CDR1 and CDR2: LGHDT and YNNKEL (reference sequence). The source material was peripheral blood. The source is a woman in her 70s with active COVID-19. V and J are TRBV3-1 (or the pseudogene TRBV3-2) and TRBJ2-7; 7 nucleotides align to TRBD2. The CDR3, as DNA: TGTGCCAGCAGCCAAGATACGGGGAGGGCACGCGACGAGCAGTACTTC. Translated, it gives CASSQDTGRARDEQYF.